This record covers a single TCR beta chain. Its binding antigen is unknown. No qualities accompany the bases; no much larger clone lies one base away. The data derive from a study of cytotoxic CD8 clonotypes in ibrutinib-treated CLL (dated by TCRdb to the early 2020s). General notes on the study: In this cohort, more than 14 patients were treatment-naive and under 13 were relapsed/refractory, while approximately 18 had unmutated IGHV. Responses were partial in 24 patients and complete in 2; after median approximately 67 months follow-up, about 14 stayed in remission and some twelve progressed. Samples at response were collected after a median of about 12 months of treatment, with a range of about 6 to 40 months. An average of around 250,000 productive templates and some 100,000 productive rearrangements was obtained per sample. Longitudinal samples were obtainable from about 30% of the roughly 86 participants in the trial. Cryopreserved peripheral blood mononuclear cells were obtained before treatment, at response, and at either sustained remission or disease progression. All remission and progressive disease samples were collected while patients were still receiving ibrutinib.

The time point label, as the study defines it: progressive disease on ibrutinib. Roughly 1.9 micrograms of genomic DNA were extracted from cryopreserved PBMCs for TCR beta library preparation. Longitudinal blood samples from CLL patients receiving ibrutinib monotherapy were subjected to high-throughput TCR beta sequencing. The patients took part in an open-label, single-center phase 2 trial of ibrutinib monotherapy. V loses 2 bases, J loses 0 bases, and the germline ends lie 2 bases apart. CDR1 MNHNY and CDR2 SVGAGI were looked up in the germline V gene (reference sequence). The CDR3 contains 14 residues, cysteine and phenylalanine counted. Of the read, only the CDR3 DNA is kept; its 42 bases are in frame from base 1. The goal of deep resolution MiSeq sequencing was a depth between 1 in 1 million and 1 in 200,000 T cells, and coverage averaged 10x per clonotype. The immunoSEQ hsTCRB Kit was used to generate TCR beta libraries. The paper's processing steps were these. Data were analyzed with ImmunoSEQ Data Assistant and ImmunoSEQ Analyzer, with V, D and J genes assigned per IMGT definitions. Clonality, which ranges from 0 to 1, was calculated as one minus the normalized Shannon entropy of productive rearrangement frequencies. Only overrepresented clonotypes making up at least 0.05% of each patient's repertoire were included in the public clonotype analysis. Roughly 13 age-matched healthy donor repertoires from immuneACCESS served as clonality controls. In its TCRdb copy, this immuneACCESS table keeps in-frame sequences only and misses some clones. Where compared with another copy, unresolved V genes explain less than half of these, and the others have no known cause. V and J calls and clone size follow that table, whereas D and trimming were derived from the DNA. This sample is represented by 250,000 to 350,000 clones; 70% to 80% of them were singletons. Around 6% of the sample is held by the ten biggest clonotypes.

Overall results and qualifications from the work: Baseline clonality exceeded that of age-matched healthy donors and correlated strongly with circulating CD8+ T-cell counts. Lymph node repertoires were not examined, and the timing of sampling was not matched between patients in sustained remission and those whose disease progressed. At ibrutinib response clonality went up, during sustained remission it held steady, and at progression it dropped back toward baseline. Public clonotypes were rare and either shrank or stayed stable during treatment, and the rise in clonality at ibrutinib response reflected expansion of private clonotypes.

Rearrangement joined TRBV6-6 to TRBJ2-6; too little of a D gene remains to name it. The TCR comes from a human donor with chronic lymphocytic leukemia. This material consisted of PBMCs, taken at disease progression, from a patient treated with ibrutinib. The bases are TGTGCCAGCAGTTACGGCTCTGGGGCCAACGTCCTGACTTTC. This yields the protein CASSYGSGANVLTF.